This passage covers 6 T cell receptor beta chains from one sample sequenced in a study of OX40 agonist ivuxolimab in advanced cancers. Method: immunoSEQ multiplex PCR; TCRdb's copy keeps in-frame clones and lacks some. Of about 120,000 clones listed, around 91% are singletons. This sample comprised CD4+ or CD8+ T cells sorted from blood, obtained in a trial of the OX40 agonist ivuxolimab. Receptors originate from an adult with an advanced solid tumor such as melanoma, head and neck, liver or kidney cancer.

This clone has a single count. The genes are TRBV19 and TRBJ1-4; perhaps TRBD1 as D (6 bases). From germline, CDR1 is LNHDA and CDR2 SQIVND (reference sequence). This CDR3 has 15 residues. The ends were cut back, 6 bases at V and 3 bases at J, with 14 bases in the middle. CDR3 nucleotide sequence: TGTGCCAGTAGGCCTGCGACAGGAGCTAATGAAAAACTGTTTTTT. This codes for CASRPATGANEKLFF.

The V gene is TRBV7-8, the J gene TRBJ1-5; perhaps TRBD1 as D (5 bases). CDR3 length: 14 amino acids. Trimming stripped 5 bases from V and 1 base from J, with 9 bases between. Germline V gene lookup returns CDR1 SGHVS and CDR2 FQNEAQ. CDR3 in DNA: TGTGCCAGCAGCGCCCGGGACAGCAATCAGCCCCAGCATTTT. Its protein product is CASSARDSNQPQHF.

The chain combines TRBV30 with TRBJ2-5, with a weak D call TRBD1 (6 bases). V was shortened by 0 bases and J by 4 bases, with 12 bases between the two germline ends. Germline V gene sequence: CDR1 GTSNPN, CDR2 SVGIG (reference sequence). The CDR3 spans 14 residues. DNA for the CDR3: TGTGCCTGGAGTGTAAGGGGGAGCTTAGAGACCCAGTACTTC. The encoded protein is CAWSVRGSLETQYF.

This clone was observed a few times. V gene TRBV6-1 combines with J gene TRBJ1-1; possible D gene TRBD1, 5 bases. Germline CDR1 and CDR2: MNHNS and SASEGT. V was trimmed by 7 bases and J by 13 bases, leaving 22 bases between them. The CDR3 consists of 13 residues. CDR3 in DNA: TGTGCCAGCAAAACGAGGCAGGGCCACCGGGATTTCTTT. Its protein is CASKTRQGHRDFF.

This rearrangement joins TRBV6-6 to TRBJ2-5; unclear D gene. Near its end, the DNA agrees better with TRBJ2-7, so the J call may be wrong. CDR1 and CDR2 (germline): MNHNY, SVGAGI (reference sequence). The CDR3 is 13 amino acids. CDR3 loop: CASSLVASYEQYF. Written as DNA, the CDR3 is TGTGCCAGCAGCCTGGTCGCGTCCTACGAGCAGTACTTC.

The chain employs TRBV30 and TRBJ2-7; a weak D match, TRBD1 (6 bases). Trimming removed 1 base at V and 3 bases at J, with 10 bases between. Germline V gene sequence: CDR1 GTSNPN, CDR2 SVGIG (reference sequence). The CDR3 is 13 amino acids. As DNA, the CDR3 is TGTGCCTGGAGTGCTGACAGGTACTACGAGCAGTACTTC. This translates into CAWSADRYYEQYF.